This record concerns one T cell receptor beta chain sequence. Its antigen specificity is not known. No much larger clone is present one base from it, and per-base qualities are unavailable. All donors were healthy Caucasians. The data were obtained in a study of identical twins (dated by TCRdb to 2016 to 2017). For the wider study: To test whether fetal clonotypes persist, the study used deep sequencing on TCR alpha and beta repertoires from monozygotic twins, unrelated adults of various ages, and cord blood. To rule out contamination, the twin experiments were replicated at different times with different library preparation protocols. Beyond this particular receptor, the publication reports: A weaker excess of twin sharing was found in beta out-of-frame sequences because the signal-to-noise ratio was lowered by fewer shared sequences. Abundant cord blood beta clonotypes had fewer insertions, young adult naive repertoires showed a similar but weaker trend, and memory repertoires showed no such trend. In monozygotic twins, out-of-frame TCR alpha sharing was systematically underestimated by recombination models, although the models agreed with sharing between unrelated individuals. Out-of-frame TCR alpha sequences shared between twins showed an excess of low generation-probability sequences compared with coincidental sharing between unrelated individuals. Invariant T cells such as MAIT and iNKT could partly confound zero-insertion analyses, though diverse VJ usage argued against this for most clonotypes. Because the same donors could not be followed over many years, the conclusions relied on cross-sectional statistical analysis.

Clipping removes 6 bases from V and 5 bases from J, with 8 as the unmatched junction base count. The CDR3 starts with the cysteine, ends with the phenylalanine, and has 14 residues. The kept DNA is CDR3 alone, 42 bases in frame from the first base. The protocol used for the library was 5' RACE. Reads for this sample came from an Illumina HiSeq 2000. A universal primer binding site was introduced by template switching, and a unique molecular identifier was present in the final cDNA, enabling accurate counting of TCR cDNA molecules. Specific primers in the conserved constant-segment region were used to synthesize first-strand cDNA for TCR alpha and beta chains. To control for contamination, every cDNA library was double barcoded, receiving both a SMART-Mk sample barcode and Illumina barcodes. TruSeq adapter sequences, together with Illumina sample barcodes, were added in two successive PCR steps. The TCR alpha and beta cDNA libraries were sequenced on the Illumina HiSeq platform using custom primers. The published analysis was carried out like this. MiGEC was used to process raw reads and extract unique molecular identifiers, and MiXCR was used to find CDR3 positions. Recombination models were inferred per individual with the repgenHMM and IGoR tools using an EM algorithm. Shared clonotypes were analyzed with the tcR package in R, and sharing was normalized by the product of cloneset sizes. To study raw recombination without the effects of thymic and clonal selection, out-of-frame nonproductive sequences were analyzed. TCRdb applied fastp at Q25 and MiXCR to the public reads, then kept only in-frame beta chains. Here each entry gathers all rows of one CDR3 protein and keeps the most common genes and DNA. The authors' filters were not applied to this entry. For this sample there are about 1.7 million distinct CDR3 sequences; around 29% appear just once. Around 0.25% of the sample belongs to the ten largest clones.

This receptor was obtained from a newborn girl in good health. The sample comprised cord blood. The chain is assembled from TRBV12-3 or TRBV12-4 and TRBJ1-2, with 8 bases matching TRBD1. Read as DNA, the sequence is TGTGCCAGCAGGGGGGGACAGGACGGGTATGGCTACACCTTC. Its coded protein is CASRGGQDGYGYTF.